These 14 T cell receptor beta chains originate from one sample sequenced in a study of T cell responses to AZD1222 COVID-19 vaccine (dated by TCRdb to the early 2020s). Taken with the paper, the label for time point translates to: baseline before first vaccination. The library was produced with the immunoSEQ multiplex PCR assay. Not all clones reach the TCRdb copy of this immuneACCESS table, which keeps in-frame sequences only. Checked studies attribute under half of the gap to unresolved V genes and leave the rest unexplained. Across this sample there are roughly 97,000 clones, with around nine tenths seen only once. The ten largest clones take up roughly 20% of the sample. Sequences were derived from peripheral blood, sampled on day 0 of AZD1222 vaccination. The receptors here all came from an adult in good health.

This chain joins TRBV3-1 (or the pseudogene TRBV3-2) and TRBJ2-7, with 8 nucleotides matching TRBD1. The CDR3 is 12 residues long. CDR1 is LGHDT, CDR2 YNNKEL, per germline (reference sequence). The V segment lost 10 bases and the J segment 7 bases; nucleotides outside the gene matches: 9. The CDR3, as DNA: TGTGCCACGCAGGGGGCGCATGGGGAGCAGTACTTC. Its protein product is CATQGAHGEQYF.

The chain couples TRBV5-6 to TRBJ1-2, with 9 bases matching TRBD1. V was clipped by 5 bases and J by 7 bases; unmatched bases: 6. Germline V gene data show CDR1 as SGHDT and CDR2 as YYEEEE. The CDR3 sequence is 13 residues long. This CDR3 is CASRGQGFVGYTF. The DNA of the CDR3 is TGTGCCAGCAGGGGACAGGGTTTTGTTGGCTACACCTTC.

The CDR3 loop is CASSQGDRGIYEKLFF. The CDR3 region has the DNA TGCGCCAGCAGCCAAGGGGACAGGGGGATATATGAAAAACTGTTTTTT. The rearrangement links TRBV4-1 to TRBJ1-4, with 11 bases identical to TRBD1. The CDR3 contains 16 residues. From germline, CDR1 is MGHRA and CDR2 YSYEKL. V lost 1 base to trimming and J lost 6 bases; unmatched junction nucleotides: 4.

This clone showed up just a few times. V gene TRBV7-8 combines with J gene TRBJ2-3, with TRBD2 matching over 9 bases. Germline loops: CDR1 SGHVS, CDR2 FQNEAQ. V was clipped by 5 bases and J by 8 bases; unmatched bases: 11. This CDR3 has 15 residues. CDR3 sequence (DNA): TGTGCCAGCAGCCTCATCGGGCGGGGGGGCGGTACGCAGTATTTT. Amino acids: CASSLIGRGGGTQYF.

This chain joins TRBV12-2 and TRBJ2-2; the D segment call TRBD2 is taken from the table without a DNA check. TRBV12-2 is a pseudogene segment. CDR3 length: 14 amino acids. CDR3 loop: CASRLGENTGELFF. The CDR3 DNA reads as TGTGCAAGTCGCTTAGGAGAGAACACCGGGGAGCTGTTTTTT.

The CDR3 sequence: CASSLNPGTEETQYF. CDR3 DNA: TGCGCCAGCAGCTTAAACCCTGGGACGGAAGAGACCCAGTACTTC. This sequence joins TRBV5-1 and TRBJ2-5, with D perhaps TRBD1 or TRBD2 (5 bases each). Per germline, CDR1 SGHRS and CDR2 YFSETQ. V gave up 2 bases and J gave up 3 bases, with 14 bases separating them. The CDR3 sequence is 15 residues long.

This chain connects TRBV28 to TRBJ2-1; TRBD1 might be the D (5 bases). The germline V gene encodes CDR1 MDHEN and CDR2 SYDVKM. The CDR3 consists of 14 residues. The ends were cut back, 5 bases at V and 4 bases at J, with 12 bases in the middle. The CDR3 sequence is CASSADRNYNEQFF. The CDR3 region has the DNA TGTGCCAGCAGTGCCGACAGAAATTACAATGAGCAGTTCTTC.

V usage is TRBV15 and J usage is TRBJ1-3; D is possibly TRBD1 (5 bases). The CDR3 sequence is 15 residues long. V was shortened by 1 base and J by 4 bases, with 11 bases between the two germline ends. Germline V lookup: CDR1 LNHNV, CDR2 YYDKDF (reference sequence). CDR3 bases: TGTGCCACCAGCAGAGGTCCGACAGCCGGAAACACCATATATTTT. Amino acids: CATSRGPTAGNTIYF.

This clone was found once. V is TRBV5-1 and J is TRBJ2-3; D is perhaps TRBD1 or TRBD2 (6 bases each). V dropped 1 base and J dropped 1 base, with 13 bases sitting between them. CDR3 length equals 16 residues. Germline values: CDR1 SGHRS, CDR2 YFSETQ. The CDR3 is CASSLWGAGGTDTQYF. CDR3 nucleotide sequence: TGCGCCAGCAGCTTGTGGGGGGCCGGGGGCACAGATACGCAGTATTTT.

The chain recombines TRBV4-1 with TRBJ1-2; a weak D match, TRBD1 (5 bases). Trimming shortened V by 0 bases and J by 2 bases, and 7 bases separated the two germline ends. CDR3 length equals 14 residues. Looked up from germline, CDR1 is MGHRA and CDR2 is YSYEKL. This CDR3 reads CASSQDRANYGYTF. In DNA form, the CDR3 reads TGCGCCAGCAGCCAAGACAGGGCGAACTATGGCTACACCTTC.

V is TRBV5-1 and J is TRBJ2-7; D tentatively fits TRBD1 or TRBD2 (5 bases each). V lost 3 bases and J lost 3, with 16 bases in between. The CDR3 extends over 15 amino acids. CDR1 and CDR2 from the germline V gene are SGHRS and YFSETQ. The CDR3 is CASSYHRSRGYEQYF. The CDR3 nucleotides read TGCGCCAGCAGCTACCACAGGTCCCGGGGCTACGAGCAGTACTTC.

This chain joins TRBV9 and TRBJ1-3; D remains unclear. Looked up from germline, CDR1 is SGDLS and CDR2 is YYNGEE. Trimming cost V 1 base and J 11 bases, with 13 bases left between them. This CDR3 contains 13 residues. The CDR3 is CASSVTDRRSIYF. The DNA of the CDR3 is TGTGCCAGCAGCGTAACCGACCGGAGATCCATATATTTT.

The V gene is TRBV30, the J gene TRBJ1-2, with 8 bases lining up with TRBD1. The CDR3 has 13 amino acids. V lost 8 bases to trimming and J lost 8 bases; unmatched junction nucleotides: 13. Germline lookup yields CDR1 GTSNPN and CDR2 SVGIG (reference sequence). The CDR3 is CASTPDRAVGYTF. CDR3 nucleotide sequence: TGTGCCAGTACCCCGGACAGGGCGGTGGGCTACACCTTC.

This clone was found a few times. The CDR3 here is CASSLGSGTNEKLFF. Here the CDR3 DNA reads TGTGCCAGCAGCTTAGGAAGTGGAACTAATGAAAAACTGTTTTTT. The chain combines TRBV7-9 with TRBJ1-4; unclear D gene. The germline gives CDR1 SEHNR, CDR2 FQNEAQ (reference sequence). With 1 base removed from V and 1 base from J, the gap between germline ends came to 7 bases. The CDR3 has 15 residues.